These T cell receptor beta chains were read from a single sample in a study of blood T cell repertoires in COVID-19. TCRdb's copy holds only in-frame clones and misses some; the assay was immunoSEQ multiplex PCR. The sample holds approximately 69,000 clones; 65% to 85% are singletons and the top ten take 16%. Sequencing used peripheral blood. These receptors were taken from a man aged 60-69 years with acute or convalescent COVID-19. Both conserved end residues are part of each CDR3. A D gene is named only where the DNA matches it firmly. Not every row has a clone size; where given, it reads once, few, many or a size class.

DNA: TGTGCCAGCAGCTTAGAAAAGAAGCGGGGGTACGAGCAGTACTTC
CDR3: CASSLEKKRGYEQYF
size: -
V: TRBV7-2
J: TRBJ2-7
D: TRBD2

DNA: TGTGCCTGGAGTGCACAGGGCTACGAGCAGTACTTC
CDR3: CAWSAQGYEQYF
size: -
V: TRBV30
J: TRBJ2-7
D: -

DNA: TGTGCCAGCAGTTTACTTAACAGGAACACTGAAGCTTTCTTT
CDR3: CASSLLNRNTEAFF
size: -
V: TRBV7-2
J: TRBJ1-1
D: -

DNA: TGTGCCAGCAGCGTCTACAGGTTACGGACCGGGGAGCTGTTTTTT
CDR3: CASSVYRLRTGELFF
size: -
V: TRBV11-2
J: TRBJ2-2
D: -

DNA: TGTGCCAGTAGCGACACCGGGACAGGGAATGAAAAACTGTTTTTT
CDR3: CASSDTGTGNEKLFF
size: -
V: TRBV19
J: TRBJ1-4
D: TRBD1

DNA: TGTGCCAGCAGCTCAAGGTGGGGAGCCGACAATGAGCAGTTCTTC
CDR3: CASSSRWGADNEQFF
size: -
V: TRBV7-9
J: TRBJ2-1
D: -

DNA: TGTGCCAGTAGTAAACAGGGAAAAGCTAATGAAAAACTGTTTTTT
CDR3: CASSKQGKANEKLFF
size: -
V: TRBV19
J: TRBJ1-4
D: -

DNA: TGTGCCAGCACCAGTTGGACAGAGGAGCAGTACTTC
CDR3: CASTSWTEEQYF
size: -
V: TRBV6-5
J: TRBJ2-7
D: -

DNA: TGTGCCAGCAGTTCGAAGACAGGAGTTGGGGATCAGCCCCAGCATTTT
CDR3: CASSSKTGVGDQPQHF
size: -
V: TRBV6-6
J: TRBJ1-5
D: -

DNA: TGTGCCAGCAGCAAACTTGGGACAGGGCGGAATTCACCCCTCCACTTT
CDR3: CASSKLGTGRNSPLHF
size: -
V: TRBV27
J: TRBJ1-6
D: TRBD1

DNA: TGTGCCAGCTCACCCAATACAGGGACCTACGAGCAGTACTTC
CDR3: CASSPNTGTYEQYF
size: -
V: TRBV18
J: TRBJ2-7
D: -

DNA: TGTGCCAGCTCACCATCGGGACAGGGAGGAGAGACCCAGTACTTC
CDR3: CASSPSGQGGETQYF
size: -
V: TRBV18
J: TRBJ2-5
D: TRBD1

DNA: TGTGCCAGCAGTTTATCGCTGGGACAGGGGTATGGCTACACCTTC
CDR3: CASSLSLGQGYGYTF
size: -
V: TRBV27
J: TRBJ1-2
D: TRBD1

DNA: TGTGCCAGCAGCCCGTCGGGACAGACGGGGAATGAGCAGTTCTTC
CDR3: CASSPSGQTGNEQFF
size: -
V: TRBV7-6
J: TRBJ2-1
D: TRBD1

DNA: TGTGCCAGCAGCCTATACCTCGTGGTGCAAGAGACCCAGTACTTC
CDR3: CASSLYLVVQETQYF
size: -
V: TRBV7-9
J: TRBJ2-5
D: -

DNA: TGTGCCAGCAGTTTCTCGGGACAGGGTCTTGGCTACACCTTC
CDR3: CASSFSGQGLGYTF
size: -
V: TRBV6-5
J: TRBJ1-2
D: TRBD1

DNA: TGTGCCAGCAGCTTAGTGGGACAGGGGACCTATGGCTACACCTTC
CDR3: CASSLVGQGTYGYTF
size: -
V: TRBV11-2
J: TRBJ1-2
D: TRBD1

DNA: TGTGCCAGCAGCGTGCGGACTGGAAATTCACCCCTCCACTTT
CDR3: CASSVRTGNSPLHF
size: -
V: TRBV9
J: TRBJ1-6
D: -

DNA: TGCGCCAGCAGCCAAGGGGTGGCGGCGTCTAATGAAAAACTGTTTTTT
CDR3: CASSQGVAASNEKLFF
size: -
V: TRBV4-1
J: TRBJ1-4
D: -

DNA: TGTGCCAGTAGTATTAACAGGGGTTACGAGCAGTACTTC
CDR3: CASSINRGYEQYF
size: -
V: TRBV19
J: TRBJ2-7
D: TRBD1

DNA: TGCGCCAGCAGCGTGGGACAAATGAACACCGGGGAGCTGTTTTTT
CDR3: CASSVGQMNTGELFF
size: -
V: TRBV5-1
J: TRBJ2-2
D: -

DNA: TGTGCCAGCAGTCCCGGACAGTTTCAAGAGACCCAGTACTTC
CDR3: CASSPGQFQETQYF
size: few
V: TRBV27
J: TRBJ2-5
D: -

DNA: TGTGCCAGCAGCACGGGACAAGAAGCTTTCTTT
CDR3: CASSTGQEAFF
size: -
V: TRBV6-5
J: TRBJ1-1
D: -

DNA: TGTGCCATCAGCAGCCTCCGGGATAAACTGGGTGGCTACACCTTC
CDR3: CAISSLRDKLGGYTF
size: -
V: TRBV10-3
J: TRBJ1-2
D: -

DNA: TGTGCCAGCAGCTTAGTTGGGGGCGATTCACCCCTCCACTTT
CDR3: CASSLVGGDSPLHF
size: -
V: TRBV7-9
J: TRBJ1-6
D: -

DNA: TGTGCCAGCAGCCCCGGGACAGGGACCAACGTCCTGACTTTC
CDR3: CASSPGTGTNVLTF
size: -
V: TRBV7-3
J: TRBJ2-6
D: TRBD1

DNA: TGTGCCAGCAGCGTACTTTATAACACCGGGGAGCTGTTTTTT
CDR3: CASSVLYNTGELFF
size: -
V: TRBV9
J: TRBJ2-2
D: -

DNA: TGTGCCAGCAGCTGGCGGGACAGAACCTACGAGCAGTACTTC
CDR3: CASSWRDRTYEQYF
size: -
V: TRBV11-2
J: TRBJ2-7
D: -

DNA: TGTGCCAGCAGTTTCCGGTTCCCGAACACCGGGGAGCTGTTTTTT
CDR3: CASSFRFPNTGELFF
size: -
V: TRBV6-5
J: TRBJ2-2
D: -

DNA: TGTGCCAGTAGTGACCGGACAGGGAACAATGAGCAGTTCTTC
CDR3: CASSDRTGNNEQFF
size: -
V: TRBV19
J: TRBJ2-1
D: TRBD1

DNA: TGTGCCAGCTCTAGGCAAGGAGATTTTAACTATGGCTACACCTTC
CDR3: CASSRQGDFNYGYTF
size: -
V: TRBV18
J: TRBJ1-2
D: -

DNA: TGTGCCAGCAGCCAAGGGACTAGTTCGGGAGATACGCAGTATTTT
CDR3: CASSQGTSSGDTQYF
size: -
V: TRBV3-1/TRBV3-2
J: TRBJ2-3
D: TRBD2

DNA: TGTGCCACCAGTAGAGCGGGGGGGTCAGATACGCAGTATTTT
CDR3: CATSRAGGSDTQYF
size: -
V: TRBV24-1
J: TRBJ2-3
D: TRBD2

DNA: TGTGCCAGCAGACAAACAGGGGGCAACACCGGGGAGCTGTTTTTT
CDR3: CASRQTGGNTGELFF
size: -
V: TRBV2
J: TRBJ2-2
D: TRBD1

DNA: TGTGCCAGCAGTGTCTCGGTAGGGCGGGTGAACACTGAAGCTTTCTTT
CDR3: CASSVSVGRVNTEAFF
size: -
V: TRBV6-1
J: TRBJ1-1
D: -

DNA: TGTGCCACCAGCCCAGCGCTTTTGACCAATGAGCAGTTCTTC
CDR3: CATSPALLTNEQFF
size: -
V: TRBV15
J: TRBJ2-1
D: -

DNA: TGTGCCAGCAGCCTCGGGGAAGTTGAGGGCTACACCTTC
CDR3: CASSLGEVEGYTF
size: -
V: TRBV11-2
J: TRBJ1-2
D: -

DNA: TGTGCCAGCAGGAACCGACAGTCGGAGCCCCAGCATTTT
CDR3: CASRNRQSEPQHF
size: once
V: TRBV6-5
J: TRBJ1-5
D: -

DNA: TGTGCCAGCGTAGGGGTGGCTAGCACAGATACGCAGTATTTT
CDR3: CASVGVASTDTQYF
size: -
V: TRBV6-5
J: TRBJ2-3
D: -

DNA: TGTGCCAGCAGTTTATCCTATGGTTACGAGCAGTACTTC
CDR3: CASSLSYGYEQYF
size: -
V: TRBV27
J: TRBJ2-7
D: -

DNA: TGTGCCAGCAGCCCCGGACAGGGTTTTAATGAAAAACTGTTTTTT
CDR3: CASSPGQGFNEKLFF
size: -
V: TRBV7-6
J: TRBJ1-4
D: TRBD1

DNA: TGTGCCAGCAGCGCCACCGGGACAGGGAGCAAGAATTCACCCCTCCACTTT
CDR3: CASSATGTGSKNSPLHF
size: -
V: TRBV9
J: TRBJ1-6
D: TRBD1

DNA: TGTGCCAGCACCCCGGTGGAGGGGCCTTCACCCCTCCACTTT
CDR3: CASTPVEGPSPLHF
size: -
V: TRBV9
J: TRBJ1-6
D: -

DNA: TGTGCCAGCAGCCTCCCAGGCCTAAAGAATGAAAAACTGTTTTTT
CDR3: CASSLPGLKNEKLFF
size: -
V: TRBV7-9
J: TRBJ1-4
D: -

DNA: TGTGCCAGTAGTATAGTCCTCCGTAATCAGCCCCAGCATTTT
CDR3: CASSIVLRNQPQHF
size: -
V: TRBV19
J: TRBJ1-5
D: -

DNA: TGTGCCAGCAGCGCAGCACTACAGGGAGATACGCAGTATTTT
CDR3: CASSAALQGDTQYF
size: -
V: TRBV9
J: TRBJ2-3
D: -

DNA: TGTGCCAGTAGTTTGGGAGTTGGCTACACCTTC
CDR3: CASSLGVGYTF
size: few
V: TRBV19
J: TRBJ1-2
D: -

DNA: TGCGCCAGCAACACCGAGCCGGGATTGGGCTATGGCTACACCTTC
CDR3: CASNTEPGLGYGYTF
size: -
V: TRBV5-1
J: TRBJ1-2
D: -

DNA: TGCGCCAGCAGCTTGCCGGGACTAGCGGGGGGCCTCAATGAGCAGTTCTTC
CDR3: CASSLPGLAGGLNEQFF
size: -
V: TRBV5-1
J: TRBJ2-1
D: TRBD2

DNA: TGTGCCAGCAGCTCGAGGAGCTCCTACGAGCAGTACTTC
CDR3: CASSSRSSYEQYF
size: -
V: TRBV11-3
J: TRBJ2-7
D: -

DNA: TGTGCCAGCAGCTTAGCGAGACAGGACGCTTTAGACTTT
CDR3: CASSLARQDALDF
size: -
V: TRBV7-2
J: TRBJ1-1
D: -

DNA: TGTGCCAGCAGCCGCGGACAGGCCAACTATGGCTACACCTTC
CDR3: CASSRGQANYGYTF
size: -
V: TRBV7-2
J: TRBJ1-2
D: TRBD1

DNA: TGCAGCGTTGGACAGGCTTACGAGCAGTACTTC
CDR3: CSVGQAYEQYF
size: -
V: TRBV29-1
J: TRBJ2-7
D: -

DNA: TGTGCCAGCACCCCCTACCGAGTGGACAATGAGCAGTTCTTC
CDR3: CASTPYRVDNEQFF
size: -
V: TRBV5-8
J: TRBJ2-1
D: -

DNA: TGTGCCAGCAAGACTAGCGCCACAGATACGCAGTATTTT
CDR3: CASKTSATDTQYF
size: -
V: TRBV3-1/TRBV3-2
J: TRBJ2-3
D: TRBD2

DNA: TGTGCCAGCAGCCAAGGGAATAGCGGAACAGATACGCAGTATTTT
CDR3: CASSQGNSGTDTQYF
size: -
V: TRBV3-1/TRBV3-2
J: TRBJ2-3
D: -

DNA: TGTGCCAGCAGCCGGGGACAGGGCTATTCCTATGGCTACACCTTC
CDR3: CASSRGQGYSYGYTF
size: -
V: TRBV5-6
J: TRBJ1-2
D: TRBD1

DNA: TGTGCCAGCAGCCACCTTTCCGGGACTGAAGCCTACGAGCAGTACTTC
CDR3: CASSHLSGTEAYEQYF
size: -
V: TRBV11-2
J: TRBJ2-7
D: -

DNA: TGTGCCAGCAGCCAAGTGACAGGGGGCGATGGCTACACCTTC
CDR3: CASSQVTGGDGYTF
size: once
V: TRBV14
J: TRBJ1-2
D: TRBD1

DNA: TGTGCTAGCAGCTTAGGAAACACCGGTCGCGGAGAGACCCAGTACTTC
CDR3: CASSLGNTGRGETQYF
size: once
V: TRBV7-7
J: TRBJ2-5
D: -